The T cell receptor beta chain under discussion was sequenced for a study of blood T cell repertoires in COVID-19. Assay: immunoSEQ multiplex PCR; the TCRdb copy retains only in-frame clones and omits some. The table lists about 230,000 clones, 75% to 90% of them singletons. The CDR3 runs 15 residues. The germline CDR1 and CDR2 sequences are SGHRS and YFSETQ. V trimming: 0 bases; J trimming: 2 bases; junction bases outside the gene matches: 1. The sequence derives from a woman between 70 and 85 years old with active or convalescent COVID-19. The rearrangement joins TRBV5-1 to TRBJ1-5, with 8 bases aligning to TRBD1. Sequenced: peripheral blood. CDR3 nucleotide sequence: TGCGCCAGCAGCTTGGGGGGACAGGGCAATCAGCCCCAGCATTTT. Its translation: CASSLGGQGNQPQHF.